Included here is one T cell receptor beta chain sequence, with context. No antigen is known for it. The sample originates from a study of T cell responses to AZD1222 COVID-19 vaccine. Study conclusions and caveats: Reports say nearly half of spike-specific TCRs go after unmutated variant regions.

Using immunoSEQ multiplex PCR, the repertoire was profiled, and TCRdb retains in-frame clones only, with some absent. The table lists over 100,000 clones, around 86% of them singletons, with about 5% in the top ten. The CDR3 is 14 amino acids. Germline CDR1 is SGHTA and CDR2 is FQGNSA. V was clipped by 1 base and J by 3 bases, with 10 bases between them. The specimen comprised peripheral blood, sampled on day 0 of AZD1222 vaccination. The chain is built from TRBV7-2 and TRBJ2-7; D is unclear. The clonotype comes from an adult in good health. CDR3 nucleotides: TGTGCCAGCAGCTTAGTGGGCAGCTACTACGAGCAGTACTTC. Protein sequence: CASSLVGSYYEQYF.